This entry is about one TCR beta chain. Its target is unknown. V gave up 3 bases and J gave up 9 bases; unmatched junction bases: 6. Germline CDR1 is SEHNR and CDR2 is FQNEAQ (reference sequence). This CDR3 is 15 amino acids long. The split of CD4+ cells yielded CD45RA+ naive and CD45RA-negative memory subsets. In the authors' workflow: ImmunoSEQ yielded junction-only sequences lacking quality scores, so filtering differed. Produced via immunoSEQ multiplex PCR; TCRdb's table is partial and in-frame only. For V, J and clone size, that table is used; D and trimming come from the DNA. This sample has some 500,000 clones, with 90% to 97% found just once. This sample was included in a study of shared clonotypes between healthy human individuals. Findings and limits, study-wide: In having few donors, the study represented limited genetic and exposure-history diversity. Only blood underwent sampling, and tissue repertoires likely differ.

The sequencing input was naive CD4+ T cells sorted from blood. The subset is: CD45RA+ positively selected. The chain recombines TRBV7-9 with TRBJ2-1; 12 bases align to TRBD2. The sequence came from a woman aged 30 to 39 in good health. CDR3 sequence reads: CASSLRLAGDTEQFF. The CDR3 DNA is TGTGCCAGCAGCTTGCGACTAGCGGGAGACACTGAGCAGTTCTTC.